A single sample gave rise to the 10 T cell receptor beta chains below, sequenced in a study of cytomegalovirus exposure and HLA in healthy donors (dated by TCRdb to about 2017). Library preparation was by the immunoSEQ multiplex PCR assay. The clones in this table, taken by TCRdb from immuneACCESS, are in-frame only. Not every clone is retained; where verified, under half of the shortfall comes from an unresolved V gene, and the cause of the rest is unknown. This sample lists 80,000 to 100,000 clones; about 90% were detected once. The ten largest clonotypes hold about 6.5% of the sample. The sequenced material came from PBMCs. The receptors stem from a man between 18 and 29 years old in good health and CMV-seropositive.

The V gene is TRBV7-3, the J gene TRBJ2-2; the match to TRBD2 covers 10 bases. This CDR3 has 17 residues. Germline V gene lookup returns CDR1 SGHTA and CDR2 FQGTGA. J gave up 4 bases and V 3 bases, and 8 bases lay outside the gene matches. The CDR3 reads CASSFGSGGAGTGELFF. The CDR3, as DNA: TGTGCCAGCAGCTTTGGAAGCGGGGGGGCTGGCACCGGGGAGCTGTTTTTT.

The DNA of the CDR3 is TGCGCCAGCAGCCAACAGACAGGGTACGAGCAGTACTTC. It codes for CASSQQTGYEQYF. The genes are TRBV4-3 and TRBJ2-7; TRBD1 agrees at 7 bases. V was pared by 2 bases and J by 4 bases, with 2 bases of the junction left unmatched. The CDR3 has 13 residues. Germline CDR1 and CDR2: LGHNA and YSLEER.

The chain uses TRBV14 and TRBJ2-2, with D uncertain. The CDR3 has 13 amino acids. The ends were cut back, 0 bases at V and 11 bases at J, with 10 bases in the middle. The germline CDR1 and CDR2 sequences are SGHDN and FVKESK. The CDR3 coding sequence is TGTGCCAGCAGCCAAGACTTATCCTTCGAGCTGTTTTTT. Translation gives CASSQDLSFELFF.

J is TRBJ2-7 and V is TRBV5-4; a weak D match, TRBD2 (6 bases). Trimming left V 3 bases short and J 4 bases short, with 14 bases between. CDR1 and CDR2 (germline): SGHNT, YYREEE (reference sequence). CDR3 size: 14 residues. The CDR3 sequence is CASSSTGRKYEQYF. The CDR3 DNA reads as TGTGCCAGCAGCTCTACCGGGAGAAAATACGAGCAGTACTTC.

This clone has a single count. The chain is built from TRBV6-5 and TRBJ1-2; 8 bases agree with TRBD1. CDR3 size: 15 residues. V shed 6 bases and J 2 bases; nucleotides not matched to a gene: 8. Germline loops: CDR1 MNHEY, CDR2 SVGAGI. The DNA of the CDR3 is TGTGCCAGCAGGGAGACAGGGGTCCGGAACTATGGCTACACCTTC. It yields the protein CASRETGVRNYGYTF.

The CDR3 nucleotides read TGTGCCAGCAGGCCGGGACAGGGGCTGCGGGAGCAGTACTTC. Translation gives CASRPGQGLREQYF. The gene calls are TRBV27 and TRBJ2-7, with 10 bases fitting TRBD1. Germline V gene sequence: CDR1 MNHEY, CDR2 SMNVEV (reference sequence). J was trimmed by 7 bases and V by 6 bases; bases with no gene match: 9. This CDR3 is built from 14 residues.

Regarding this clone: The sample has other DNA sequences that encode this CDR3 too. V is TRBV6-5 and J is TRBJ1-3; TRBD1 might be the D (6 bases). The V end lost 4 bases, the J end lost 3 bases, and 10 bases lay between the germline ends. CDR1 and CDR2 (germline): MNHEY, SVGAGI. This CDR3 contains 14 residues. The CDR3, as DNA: TGTGCCAGCAGTTCGGGCAGGGGTGGAAACACCATATATTTT. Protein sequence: CASSSGRGGNTIYF.

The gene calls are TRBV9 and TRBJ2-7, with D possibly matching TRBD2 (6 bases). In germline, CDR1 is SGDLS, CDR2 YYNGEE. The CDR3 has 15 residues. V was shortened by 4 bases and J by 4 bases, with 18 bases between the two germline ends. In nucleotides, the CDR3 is TGTGCCAGCAGCCCACGGACCGGAGGGGCTTACGAGCAGTACTTC. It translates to CASSPRTGGAYEQYF.

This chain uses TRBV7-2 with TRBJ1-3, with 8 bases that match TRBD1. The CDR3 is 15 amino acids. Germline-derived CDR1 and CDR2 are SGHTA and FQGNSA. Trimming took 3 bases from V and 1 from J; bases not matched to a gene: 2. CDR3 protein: CASSFRTGSGNTIYF. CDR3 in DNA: TGTGCCAGCAGCTTCCGGACAGGGTCTGGAAACACCATATATTTT.

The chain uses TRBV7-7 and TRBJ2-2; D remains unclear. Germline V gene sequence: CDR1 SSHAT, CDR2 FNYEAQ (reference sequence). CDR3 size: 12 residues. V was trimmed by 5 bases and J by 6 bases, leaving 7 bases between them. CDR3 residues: CASSPPAGELFF. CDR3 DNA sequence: TGTGCCAGCAGCCCCCCCGCCGGGGAGCTGTTTTTT.